This TCR beta chain comes out of a study of siplizumab effects on memory and regulatory T cells (dated by TCRdb to about 2019). Concerning the study at large: The study examined how the anti-CD2 antibody siplizumab affects alloreactive T-cell subsets in allogeneic mixed lymphocyte reactions built from human PBMCs. Results and caveats for the whole study, not just this receptor: Sequences below about 10^-5 frequency were poorly captured, so only a minor fraction of alloreactive clones could be mapped to unstimulated subsets. In reactions with siplizumab, an average of approximately 69% of mappable alloreactive CD4+ clones were Treg-derived, compared with 25% to 30% in control reactions. The cumulative frequency of alloreactive sequences that could be traced back to unstimulated CD4+ memory T cells was significantly reduced by siplizumab. Unstimulated naive T cells appeared more diverse than memory T cells, and naive cells seemed to contribute substantially to the alloresponse. No functional confirmation was obtained for the suppressive function of proliferating Tregs from siplizumab cultures. Roughly 80-95% of proliferating CD4+ or CD8+ clones could not be assigned a naive or memory phenotype.

The germline V gene provides CDR1 MNHEY and CDR2 SVGAGI. A distance of 3 bases separates the germline ends of V and J, which lose 2 bases and 5 bases respectively. The CDR3 runs 11 amino acids, cysteine and phenylalanine included. The only DNA kept is the CDR3, 33 bases in frame from the first base. About this clone itself: Its antigen remains undetermined. The sample holds no much larger clone one base away, and base qualities are not on file.

Receptor libraries were prepared by the immunoSEQ multiplex PCR assay. Each sample had some 96,000 TCR templates assayed by the deep sequencing platform. Genomic DNA extracted from sorted T cells was used for TCRbeta CDR3 sequencing. Per the original workflow: The R programming language was used for clonal analysis of the TCRbeta CDR3 data. Unstimulated samples were compared with post-reaction CFSE-low samples to define alloreactive CD4+ and CD8+ clones. Regulatory or non-regulatory origin of alloreactive CD4+ clones was assigned by matching sequences to the sorted unstimulated Treg and non-Treg repertoires. The table was pulled from immuneACCESS by TCRdb, which kept in-frame rearrangements only. Such tables lose some clones; where checked, under half of the loss comes from unresolved V genes, and the rest has no known cause. V, J and clone size reflect that table, while D and trimming were determined from the DNA. The sample table contains 100,000 or so clones; only one count was recorded for about 92% of them. The ten largest clones capture 0.55% to 0.85% of the sample.

Sorted unstimulated T cells and proliferating T cells recovered from mixed lymphocyte reactions were subjected to TCRbeta CDR3 sequencing. Fresh whole blood from about ten HLA-typed healthy donors served as the source for isolating PBMCs. Unstimulated CD4+ regulatory T cells were FACS-sorted to map the origin of alloreactive clones. This sequence was found in a human donor in good health. Sequencing was carried out using Tregs sorted from blood. Recombination connected TRBV6-5 to TRBJ2-5; the D gene cannot be named for sure. Here is the DNA: TGTGCCAGCAGTTACGGGGAGACCCAGTACTTC. It translates to CASSYGETQYF.